The entry below gives a single TCR beta chain sequence along with its context. Production of TCR cDNA was by 5'RACE template switching, which also added a universal primer site and UMIs. TCRdb analysed the 5' RACE reads with MiXCR anew, one entry per CDR3 protein. The sample has about 340,000 distinct CDR3 sequences; about 12% are singletons. Losses at the gene ends were 1 base for V and 5 bases for J; bases not matched to a gene: 7. This CDR3 region has 15 residues. The germline gives CDR1 DFQATT, CDR2 SNEGSKA (reference sequence). The data belong to a study of T cells after yellow fever vaccination.

The V gene is TRBV20-1, the J gene TRBJ2-1; 8 bases fit TRBD2. The specimen was CD4+ T cells sorted from PBMCs, collected 15 days after the yellow fever booster vaccination. The receptor was derived from a man aged 18 to 29 who received the YFV17D yellow fever vaccine. As DNA, the CDR3 is TGCAGTGCTAGAGTCCCGGGGGGGCCCCACAATGAGCAGTTCTTC. As protein: CSARVPGGPHNEQFF.